This TCR beta chain was recovered during a study of blood T cell repertoires in COVID-19. Across the whole study: The United States, Italy and Spain were the sources of the acute and convalescent COVID-19 samples.

The CDR3 consists of 14 residues. Deletions cut 5 bases from V and 5 bases from J, with 15 bases between. Germline V gene sequence: CDR1 PRHDT, CDR2 FYEKMQ (reference sequence). As originally analysed: Quantification of nucleated cells was approximated via reference gene primer amplification. Generated by immunoSEQ multiplex PCR, the TCRdb table keeps only in-frame clones and is missing some. V, J and clone size are taken as reported in that table, and D and trimming were inferred from the DNA itself. The sample records about 370,000 clones, about nine tenths being singletons. The study recruited people aged about 18 to 90 years across roughly 25 US areas.

This sequence originates from a woman between 35 and 50 years old who had been exposed to COVID-19. The sample was PBMCs or T cells enriched from blood (not recorded which). J is TRBJ2-5 and V is TRBV13; D ambiguous. This chain's CDR3 is CASSQARSMETQYF. Written as DNA, the CDR3 is TGTGCCAGCAGCCAAGCACGGTCAATGGAGACCCAGTACTTC.